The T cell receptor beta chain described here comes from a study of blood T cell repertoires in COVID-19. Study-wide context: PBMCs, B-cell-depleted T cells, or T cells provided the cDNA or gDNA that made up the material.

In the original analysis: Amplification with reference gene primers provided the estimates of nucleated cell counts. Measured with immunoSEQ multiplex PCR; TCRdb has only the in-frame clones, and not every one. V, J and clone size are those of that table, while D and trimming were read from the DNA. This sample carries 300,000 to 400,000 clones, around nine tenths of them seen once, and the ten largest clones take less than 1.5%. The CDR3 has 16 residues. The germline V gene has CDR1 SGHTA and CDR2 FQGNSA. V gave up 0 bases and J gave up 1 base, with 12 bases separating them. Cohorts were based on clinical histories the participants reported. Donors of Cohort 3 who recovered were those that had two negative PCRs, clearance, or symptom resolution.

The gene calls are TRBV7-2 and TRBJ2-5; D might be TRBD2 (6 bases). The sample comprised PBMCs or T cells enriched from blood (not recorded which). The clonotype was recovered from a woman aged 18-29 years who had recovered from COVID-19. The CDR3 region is CASSLAGREAQETQYF. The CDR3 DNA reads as TGTGCCAGCAGCTTAGCTGGCAGGGAGGCCCAAGAGACCCAGTACTTC.